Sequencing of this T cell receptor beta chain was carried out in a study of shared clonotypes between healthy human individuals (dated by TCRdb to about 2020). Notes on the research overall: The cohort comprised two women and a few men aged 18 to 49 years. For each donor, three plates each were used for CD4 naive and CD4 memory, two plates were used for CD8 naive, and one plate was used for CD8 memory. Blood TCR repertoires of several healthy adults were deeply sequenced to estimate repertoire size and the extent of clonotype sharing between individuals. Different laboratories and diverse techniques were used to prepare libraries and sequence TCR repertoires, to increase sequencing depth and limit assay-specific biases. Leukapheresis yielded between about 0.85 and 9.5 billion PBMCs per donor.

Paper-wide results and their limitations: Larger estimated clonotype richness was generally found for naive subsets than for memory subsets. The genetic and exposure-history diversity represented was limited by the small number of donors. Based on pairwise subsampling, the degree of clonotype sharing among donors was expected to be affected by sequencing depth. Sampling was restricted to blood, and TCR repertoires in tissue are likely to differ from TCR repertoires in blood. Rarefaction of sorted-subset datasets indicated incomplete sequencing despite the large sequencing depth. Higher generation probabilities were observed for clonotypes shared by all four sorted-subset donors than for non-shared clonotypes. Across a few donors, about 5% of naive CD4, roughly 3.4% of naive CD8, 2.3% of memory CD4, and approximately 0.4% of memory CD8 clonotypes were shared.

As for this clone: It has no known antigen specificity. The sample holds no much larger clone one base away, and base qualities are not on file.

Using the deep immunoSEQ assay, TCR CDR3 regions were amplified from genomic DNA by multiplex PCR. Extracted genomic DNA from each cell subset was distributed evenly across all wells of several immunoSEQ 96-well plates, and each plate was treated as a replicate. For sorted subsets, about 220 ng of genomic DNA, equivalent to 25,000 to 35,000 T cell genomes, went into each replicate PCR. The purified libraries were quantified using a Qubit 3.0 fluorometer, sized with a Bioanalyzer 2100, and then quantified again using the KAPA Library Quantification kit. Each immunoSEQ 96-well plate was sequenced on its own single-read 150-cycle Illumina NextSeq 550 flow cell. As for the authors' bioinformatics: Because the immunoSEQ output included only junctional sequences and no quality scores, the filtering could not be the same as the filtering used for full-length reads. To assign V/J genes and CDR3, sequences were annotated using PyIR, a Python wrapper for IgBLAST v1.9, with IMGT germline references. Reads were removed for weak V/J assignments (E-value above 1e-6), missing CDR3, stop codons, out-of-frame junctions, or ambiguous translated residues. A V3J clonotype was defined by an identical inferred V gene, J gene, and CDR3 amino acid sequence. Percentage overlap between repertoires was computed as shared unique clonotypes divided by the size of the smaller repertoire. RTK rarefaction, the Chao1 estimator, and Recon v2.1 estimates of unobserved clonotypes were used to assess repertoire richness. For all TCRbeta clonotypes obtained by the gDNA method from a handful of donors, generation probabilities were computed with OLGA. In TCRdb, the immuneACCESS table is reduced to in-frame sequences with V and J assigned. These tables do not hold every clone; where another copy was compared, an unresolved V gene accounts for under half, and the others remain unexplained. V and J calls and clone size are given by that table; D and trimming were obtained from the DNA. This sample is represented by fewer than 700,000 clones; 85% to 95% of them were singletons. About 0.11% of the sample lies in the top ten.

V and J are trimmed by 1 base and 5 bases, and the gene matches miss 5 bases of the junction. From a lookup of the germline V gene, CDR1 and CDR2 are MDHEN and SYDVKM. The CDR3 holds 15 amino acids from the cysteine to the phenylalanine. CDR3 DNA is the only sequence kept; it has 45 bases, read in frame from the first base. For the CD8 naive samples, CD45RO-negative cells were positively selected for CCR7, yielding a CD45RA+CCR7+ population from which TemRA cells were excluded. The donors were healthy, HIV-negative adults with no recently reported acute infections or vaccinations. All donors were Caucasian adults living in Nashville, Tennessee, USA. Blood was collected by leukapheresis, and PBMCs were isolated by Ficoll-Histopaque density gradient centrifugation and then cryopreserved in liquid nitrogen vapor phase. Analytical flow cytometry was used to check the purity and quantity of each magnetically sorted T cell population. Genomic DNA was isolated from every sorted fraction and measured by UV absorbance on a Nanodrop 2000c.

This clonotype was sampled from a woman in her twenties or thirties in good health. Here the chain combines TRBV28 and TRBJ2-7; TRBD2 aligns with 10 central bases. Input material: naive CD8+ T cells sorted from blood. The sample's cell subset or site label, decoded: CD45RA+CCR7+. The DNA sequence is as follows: TGTGCCAGCAGTTTATACAAGCGGGGGGGAAACGAGCAGTACTTC. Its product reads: CASSLYKRGGNEQYF.